Here is one T cell receptor beta chain with its context. The CDR3 has 16 residues. Trimming at V came to 1 base and at J to 4 bases, leaving 9 bases not matched to a gene. Germline CDR1 is LNHDA and CDR2 is SQIVND (reference sequence). The sample originates from a study of T cell responses to AZD1222 COVID-19 vaccine. The repertoire was sequenced with immunoSEQ multiplex PCR; TCRdb's copy has only in-frame clones and lacks some. The data contain some 78,000 clones, 80% to 90% of them seen just once; the ten biggest clones take up about 1.3%. This chain uses TRBV19 with TRBJ2-7, with 8 bases matching TRBD2. The input for sequencing was peripheral blood, taken 28 days after the second AZD1222 dose. The source of this sequence is an adult who received the AZD1222 COVID-19 vaccine. The CDR3 coding sequence is TGTGCCAGTAGTATAGCCCTTCGGGGGGGAGTTTACGAGCAGTACTTC. Protein product: CASSIALRGGVYEQYF.